The 27 T cell receptor beta chains in this list originate from one sample, sequenced in a study of T cell clonotyping in hematopoietic cell transplantation. The protocol was immunoSEQ multiplex PCR, while the TCRdb copy is restricted to in-frame clones and leaves out a portion. The sample yields 1,300 or so clones, 70% to 90% seen once. The source was peripheral blood mononuclear cells, collected 180 days after allogeneic stem cell transplant. These receptors all come from a female patient in her forties or fifties who had an allogeneic stem cell transplant from an unrelated donor, so T cells may come from the graft donor. Some clones in this sample may be carry-over from other donors' samples.

CDR3 DNA: TGCGCCACGAACACTGACGCGTACAATCAGCCCCAGCATTTT. Translation gives CATNTDAYNQPQHF. The chain carries TRBV10-2 and TRBJ1-5, with D hard to call. Between the trimmed V and J ends, which lost 10 bases and 3 bases, there was a span of 16 bases. The CDR3 runs to 14 residues. Germline CDR1 is WSHSY and CDR2 is SAAADI.

The chain uses TRBV6-1 and TRBJ1-2; D ambiguous. Trimming left V 0 bases short and J 1 base short, with 12 bases between. The CDR3 runs 16 residues. Germline loops: CDR1 MNHNS, CDR2 SASEGT. CDR3 sequence reads: CASSEARKPRNYGYTF. The DNA of the CDR3 is TGTGCCAGCAGTGAAGCGAGGAAGCCCCGTAACTATGGCTACACCTTC.

V and J are TRBV6-5 and TRBJ1-1; D not resolved. CDR3 size: 15 residues. The V end was cut by 4 bases, the J end by 0 bases, with 12 bases between. Germline CDR1 and CDR2: MNHEY and SVGAGI. The CDR3 region is CASSSPSGLNTEAFF. The CDR3 DNA reads TGTGCCAGCAGTTCCCCCAGCGGCTTGAACACTGAAGCTTTCTTT.

The V gene is TRBV19, the J gene TRBJ1-5, with no clear D. There are 15 residues in the CDR3. CDR1 LNHDA and CDR2 SQIVND come from the germline V gene (reference sequence). With 3 bases removed from V and 0 bases from J, the gap between germline ends came to 9 bases. This CDR3 is CASSMVSNSNQPQHF. CDR3 nucleotides: TGTGCCAGTAGTATGGTCTCGAATAGCAATCAGCCCCAGCATTTT. Full variable domain (outside the CDR3, taken from reference TRBV19 and TRBJ1-5): DGGITQSPKYLFRKEGQNVTLSCEQNLNHDAMYWYRQDPGQGLRLIYYSQIVNDFQKGDIAEGYSVSREKKESFPLTVTSAQKNPTAFYLCASSMVSNSNQPQHFGDGTRLSIL.

V gene TRBV5-1 combines with J gene TRBJ1-1, with D hard to call. V gave up 3 bases and J gave up 4 bases, with 22 bases separating them. Germline CDR1 reads SGHRS; CDR2 reads YFSETQ. CDR3 size: 17 residues. The chain's CDR3 is CASSSDLFQVRGTEAFF. The CDR3, as DNA: TGCGCCAGCAGCTCTGACCTGTTCCAGGTAAGAGGCACTGAAGCTTTCTTT.

This sequence joins TRBV11-2 and TRBJ2-3; D perhaps matches TRBD2 (6 bases). Germline V lookup: CDR1 SGHAT, CDR2 FQNNGV. The CDR3 is 17 residues long. V lost 1 base to trimming and J lost 2 bases, with 16 bases between them. CDR3 nucleotide sequence: TGTGCCAGCAGCTTAGTAGGAGGGACCAGGCTCACAGATACGCAGTATTTT. Translating it yields CASSLVGGTRLTDTQYF.

This chain uses TRBV13 with TRBJ1-5; D not certain. Per germline, CDR1 PRHDT and CDR2 FYEKMQ (reference sequence). Trimming took off 8 bases at V and 1 base at J, with 6 bases between the two ends. This CDR3 contains 12 residues. The chain's CDR3 is CASGRSNQPQHF. The CDR3 nucleotides are TGTGCCAGCGGGCGGAGCAATCAGCCCCAGCATTTT.

The V and J genes are TRBV9 and TRBJ1-1; 9 bases are shared with TRBD1. The CDR3 runs 15 residues. Unmatched junction bases numbered 2, after V lost 0 bases and J lost 2 bases. Germline V gives CDR1 SGDLS, CDR2 YYNGEE. In DNA form, the CDR3 reads TGTGCCAGCAGCGTAGGGACAGGGGCAAACACTGAAGCTTTCTTT. Its translation is CASSVGTGANTEAFF.

The chain uses TRBV30 and TRBJ1-6; 7 bases are a match to TRBD1. CDR3 length: 15 amino acids. The ends lost 4 bases at V and 7 bases at J; junction bases unmatched: 10. The V gene's germline CDR1 is GTSNPN and CDR2 SVGIG (reference sequence). CDR3 in amino acids: CAWTEQGTTNSPLHF. The CDR3 coding sequence is TGTGCCTGGACCGAACAGGGGACGACGAATTCACCCCTCCACTTT. Supplemented by reference TRBV30 and TRBJ1-6, the full variable domain reads SQTIHQWPATLVQPVGSPLSLECTVEGTSNPNLYWYRQAAGRGLQLLFYSVGIGQISSEVPQNLSASRPQDRQFILSSKKLLLSDSGFYLCAWTEQGTTNSPLHFGNGTRLTVT.

This sequence joins TRBV9 and TRBJ2-7; no clear D. The length of the CDR3 is 9 residues. V shed 8 bases and J shed 6 bases, with 6 bases lying between them. Germline loops: CDR1 SGDLS, CDR2 YYNGEE. This CDR3 is CASVGEQYF. The DNA of the CDR3 is TGTGCCAGTGTGGGCGAGCAGTACTTC. Full variable domain (missing parts from reference TRBV9 and TRBJ2-7): DSGVTQTPKHLITATGQRVTLRCSPRSGDLSVYWYQQSLDQGLQFLIQYYNGEERAKGNILERFSAQQFPDLHSELNLSSLELGDSALYFCASVGEQYFGPGTRLTVT.

The gene calls are TRBV19 and TRBJ1-4, with 12 bases lining up with TRBD1. Trimming took 9 bases from V and 9 from J; bases not matched to a gene: 14. The length of the CDR3 is 16 residues. Germline values: CDR1 LNHDA, CDR2 SQIVND (reference sequence). The DNA of the CDR3 is TGTGCCAGCTCCGCCGGGACAGGGGGCGCTTTCAAAAAACTGTTTTTT. Translated: CASSAGTGGAFKKLFF.

This sequence joins TRBV11-2 and TRBJ2-2; unclear D gene. From germline, CDR1 is SGHAT and CDR2 FQNNGV. V shed 8 bases and J shed 4 bases, with 8 bases lying between them. The CDR3 spans 12 residues. The CDR3 loop is CASQVGTGELFF. In DNA form, the CDR3 reads TGTGCCAGCCAGGTGGGCACCGGGGAGCTGTTTTTT.

Written as DNA, the CDR3 is TGTGCCTGGAGTGGAAGCGATGGGTCCACCGGGGAGCTGTTTTTT. This translates into CAWSGSDGSTGELFF. The V gene is TRBV30, the J gene TRBJ2-2; D is ambiguous. CDR1 GTSNPN and CDR2 SVGIG come from the germline V gene (reference sequence). The CDR3 contains 15 residues. The V end lost 1 base, the J end lost 4 bases, and 13 bases lay between the germline ends.

Only a few counts were recorded for this clone. The V call is TRBV5-6, the J call TRBJ1-6, with 7 bases fitting TRBD1. The germline V gene has CDR1 SGHDT and CDR2 YYEEEE. The CDR3 runs 15 residues. With 3 bases clipped from V and 7 bases from J, the junction kept 7 bases outside the gene matches. The chain's CDR3 is CASSWDRALNSPLHF. The CDR3 nucleotides read TGTGCCAGCAGCTGGGACAGAGCCCTAAATTCACCCCTCCACTTT.

In this sample, this clone turned up a few times. This rearrangement joins TRBV19 to TRBJ1-5; D remains ambiguous. With 3 bases removed from V and 6 bases from J, the gap between germline ends came to 18 bases. This CDR3 region has 16 residues. The germline V gene encodes CDR1 LNHDA and CDR2 SQIVND (reference sequence). The CDR3 protein is CASSIRWGSLTQPQHF. The CDR3 DNA follows: TGTGCCAGTAGTATTAGGTGGGGAAGTTTGACTCAGCCCCAGCATTTT.

The chain couples TRBV6-5 to TRBJ1-2; TRBD1 matches at 11 bases. This CDR3 is built from 16 residues. The trim removed 3 bases at V and 5 bases at J, leaving 8 bases unmatched. Germline CDR1 is MNHEY and CDR2 is SVGAGI. For the CDR3, the DNA is TGTGCCAGCAGTTATATACGGACAGGGGGCGGATATGGCTACACCTTC. It yields the protein CASSYIRTGGGYGYTF.

This clone was observed once. The chain has TRBV6-5 and TRBJ1-1; 7 nucleotides agree with TRBD1. The J segment lost 4 bases and the V segment lost 7 bases, leaving 6 bases of the junction unmatched. The germline V gene encodes CDR1 MNHEY and CDR2 SVGAGI. The CDR3 is 13 amino acids. The CDR3 region is CASNLQGSTEAFF. Here the CDR3 DNA reads TGTGCCAGCAATTTACAGGGGAGCACTGAAGCTTTCTTT.

This clone occurred once. The genes are TRBV9 and TRBJ1-1, with a tentative D call TRBD1 (6 bases). V lost 0 bases and J 1 base, leaving 10 bases between the germline ends. The CDR3 consists of 15 residues. The germline V gene encodes CDR1 SGDLS and CDR2 YYNGEE. The CDR3 DNA is TGTGCCAGCAGCGTAGGAACAGGGTCGAACACTGAAGCTTTCTTT. The encoded protein is CASSVGTGSNTEAFF.

The chain employs TRBV7-9 and TRBJ2-7, with D uncertain. The germline gives CDR1 SEHNR, CDR2 FQNEAQ (reference sequence). V lost 3 bases to trimming and J lost 5 bases, with 14 bases between them. The CDR3 consists of 14 residues. The CDR3 region has the DNA TGTGCCAGCAGCTTTACGGAAGCCTCTCACGAGCAGTACTTC. Its protein is CASSFTEASHEQYF.

The V call is TRBV6-1, the J call TRBJ2-1, with D tentatively TRBD1 (6 bases). The CDR3 loop spans 15 amino acids. The germline CDR1 and CDR2 sequences are MNHNS and SASEGT. Trimming took off 11 bases at V and 4 bases at J, with 21 bases between the two ends. The CDR3 DNA is TGTGCCGGAGCTATGGGGGCAGGAGATTACAATGAGCAGTTCTTC. Its protein product is CAGAMGAGDYNEQFF.

The V gene is TRBV2, the J gene TRBJ2-3; 11 bases agree with TRBD2. This CDR3 region has 16 residues. V shed 5 bases, J shed 3 bases, and the junction held 7 bases outside the gene matches. Germline CDR1 is SNHLY and CDR2 is FYNNEI. The CDR3 loop reads CASSPGTSGRTDTQYF. CDR3 coding DNA: TGTGCCAGCAGTCCCGGGACTAGCGGCCGAACAGATACGCAGTATTTT.

The chain joins TRBV30 to TRBJ1-5; D possibly corresponds to TRBD1 (5 bases). The germline V gene encodes CDR1 GTSNPN and CDR2 SVGIG (reference sequence). V was cut by 1 base and J by 5 bases, with 9 bases left in between. The CDR3 length is 13 residues. The CDR3 loop reads CAWSDSRDQPQHF. CDR3 nucleotides: TGTGCCTGGAGTGATAGCAGGGATCAGCCCCAGCATTTT.

The rearrangement joins TRBV23-1 to TRBJ1-2; a weak D match, TRBD1 (5 bases). TRBV23-1 is labeled an ORF, and its function is uncertain. V shed 2 bases and J shed 7 bases, with 11 bases lying between them. The CDR3 sequence is 13 residues long. The CDR3 DNA sequence: TGCGCCAGCAGTCAAAGGGGCCCGGGTGGCTACACCTTC. Translating gives CASSQRGPGGYTF.

This chain joins TRBV5-1 and TRBJ1-4; 8 positions match TRBD1. Germline CDR1 reads SGHRS; CDR2 reads YFSETQ. V dropped 0 bases and J dropped 2; count of bases not matched to a gene: 6. The CDR3 is 17 amino acids. CDR3 nucleotides: TGCGCCAGCAGCTTGGGAACAGGGGGGATGACTAATGAAAAACTGTTTTTT. Amino acid sequence: CASSLGTGGMTNEKLFF.

The chain is built from TRBV7-2 and TRBJ2-7; TRBD1 is a possible D gene (6 bases). The CDR3 consists of 13 residues. With 5 bases removed from V and 3 bases from J, the gap between germline ends came to 11 bases. Per the germline V gene, CDR1 is SGHTA and CDR2 is FQGNSA. The DNA for the CDR3 is TGTGCCAGCAGCCCCCGGACAGACTACGAGCAGTACTTC. Translated: CASSPRTDYEQYF.

The chain is built from TRBV2 and TRBJ2-1; possible D gene TRBD1, 5 bases. The V end lost 4 bases, the J end lost 1 base, and 11 bases lay between the germline ends. The CDR3 totals 15 residues. Germline values: CDR1 SNHLY, CDR2 FYNNEI. CDR3 residues: CASSVRQGSYNEQFF. CDR3 sequence (DNA): TGTGCCAGCAGTGTTCGGCAGGGATCCTACAATGAGCAGTTCTTC.

This chain joins TRBV29-1 and TRBJ2-7; TRBD1 matches at 7 bases. The CDR3 is 12 amino acids. J lost 3 bases, V lost 8 bases, and 7 bases had no gene match. Germline assignment: CDR1 SQVTM and CDR2 ANQGSEA. The CDR3 nucleotides read TGCAGCTTTGTGGGACAGATCTACGAGCAGTACTTC. Translating it yields CSFVGQIYEQYF.